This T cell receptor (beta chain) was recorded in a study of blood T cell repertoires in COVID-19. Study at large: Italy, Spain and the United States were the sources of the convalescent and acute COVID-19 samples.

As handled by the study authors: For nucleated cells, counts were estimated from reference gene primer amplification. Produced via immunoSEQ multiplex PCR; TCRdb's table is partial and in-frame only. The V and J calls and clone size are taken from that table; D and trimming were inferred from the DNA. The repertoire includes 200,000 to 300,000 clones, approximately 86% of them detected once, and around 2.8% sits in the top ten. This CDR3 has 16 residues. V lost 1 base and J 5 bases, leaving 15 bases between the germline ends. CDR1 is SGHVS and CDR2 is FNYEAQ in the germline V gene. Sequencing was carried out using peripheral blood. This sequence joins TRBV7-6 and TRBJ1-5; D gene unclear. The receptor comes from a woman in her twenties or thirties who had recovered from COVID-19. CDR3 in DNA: TGTGCCAGCAGCTTAGGTGGACTGTTATATGATCAGCCCCAGCATTTT. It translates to CASSLGGLLYDQPQHF.